The clone carrying this T cell receptor (beta chain) has a handful of counts. Its antigen remains unknown. The data are from a study of cytomegalovirus exposure and HLA in healthy donors. Study conclusions and caveats: Clonal expansion was found to be greater in HLA-associated TCR beta chains than in equally common others in a later analysis.

V lost 5 bases, J lost 2 bases, and 12 bases lay in between. Germline V gene sequence: CDR1 MNHEY, CDR2 SMNVEV (reference sequence). The CDR3 consists of 14 residues. PCR used 60 Vbeta primers and 13 Jbeta primers. Original data processing: Unique TCR beta chains totaled some 81 million in a later count, with around 10 million of them shared. TCRdb's copy holds only in-frame clones and misses some; the assay was immunoSEQ multiplex PCR. From that table come the V and J calls and clone size; the DNA was used to work out D and trimming. The sample lists around 160,000 clones; around four fifths were seen once.

Material for sequencing was PBMCs. The source of this sequence is a man between 45 and 60 years old in good health and CMV-seropositive. The rearrangement links TRBV27 to TRBJ1-2; D remains unclear. The CDR3 loop reads CASSPGYLNYGYTF. The DNA of the CDR3 is TGTGCCAGCAGTCCGGGATACCTCAACTATGGCTACACCTTC.